The 21 T cell receptor beta chains below come from one sample, sequenced in a study of T cell repertoires in cytomegalovirus infection. Via MiXCR, TCRdb re-called the reads, giving one row per CDR3 protein. The data show some 400,000 distinct CDR3 sequences, 15% to 20% seen once. The sample comprised PBMCs. These receptors were collected from a human donor in good health (CMV status not recorded). Some clones in this sample may be carry-over from other donors' samples.

This clonotype showed up just a few times. This sequence joins TRBV7-9 and TRBJ2-7, with no clear D. CDR3 size: 15 residues. Trimming shortened V by 5 bases and J by 2 bases, and 16 bases separated the two germline ends. Per germline, CDR1 SEHNR and CDR2 FQNEAQ (reference sequence). The CDR3 spells CASSQLPSEAYEQYF. For the CDR3, the DNA is TGTGCCAGCAGCCAACTCCCGAGCGAGGCCTACGAGCAGTACTTC.

This chain uses TRBV12-3 or TRBV12-4 with TRBJ1-5, with D possibly TRBD1 on 5 matching bases. This CDR3 is 13 amino acids long. Trimming cost V 6 bases and J 7 bases, with 13 bases left between them. The CDR3 here is CASRRQLWQPQHF. Written as DNA, the CDR3 is TGTGCCAGCAGGCGACAGCTCTGGCAGCCCCAGCATTTT.

Here the CDR3 reads CASSFGLAGVGEQYF. In nucleotides, the CDR3 is TGTGCCAGCAGCTTTGGACTAGCGGGAGTGGGGGAGCAGTACTTC. The rearrangement uses TRBV7-2 and TRBJ2-7; TRBD2 agrees at 13 bases. Germline CDR1 and CDR2: SGHTA and FQGNSA. The trim removed 3 bases at V and 7 bases at J, leaving 6 bases unmatched. This CDR3 is built from 15 residues.

This rearrangement joins TRBV6-1 to TRBJ2-1; D gene ambiguous. The CDR3 covers 14 residues. The V end was cut by 6 bases, the J end by 4 bases, with 13 bases between. Germline V CDR1 and CDR2: MNHNS, SASEGT. The CDR3 is CASRAYTGYNEQFF. The CDR3, as DNA: TGTGCCAGCAGGGCATACACCGGATACAATGAGCAGTTCTTC.

In this sample, this clonotype turned up a few times. This chain links TRBV28 with TRBJ1-5; D may be TRBD1 (6 bases). V lost 5 bases, J lost 4 bases, and 12 bases lay in between. Germline loops: CDR1 MDHEN, CDR2 SYDVKM. This CDR3 is 14 amino acids long. The CDR3 sequence: CASSRGGANQPQHF. The DNA for the CDR3 is TGTGCCAGCAGTCGGGGGGGGGCTAATCAGCCCCAGCATTTT.

This clonotype was counted at least ten times. The gene calls are TRBV5-4 and TRBJ2-1; 10 nucleotides line up with TRBD2. This CDR3 has 16 amino acids. The J segment lost 5 bases and the V segment lost 0 bases, leaving 5 bases of the junction unmatched. Looked up from germline, CDR1 is SGHNT and CDR2 is YYREEE (reference sequence). The CDR3 reads CASSLAAGLADNEQFF. CDR3 bases: TGTGCCAGCAGCTTGGCCGCTGGACTAGCGGACAATGAGCAGTTCTTC.

This clonotype was observed at least ten times. The V and J genes are TRBV7-2 and TRBJ2-2; the match to TRBD1 covers 7 bases. J gave up 4 bases and V 5 bases, and 16 bases lay outside the gene matches. This CDR3 is built from 18 residues. Germline V gene lookup returns CDR1 SGHTA and CDR2 FQGNSA. CDR3 DNA sequence: TGTGCCAGCAGCCGGCCGCCGGGACAGCCTATCACCACCGGGGAGCTGTTTTTT. It yields the protein CASSRPPGQPITTGELFF.

The chain employs TRBV29-1 and TRBJ1-1; the D gene is possibly TRBD1 (6 bases). V was pared by 8 bases and J by 1 base, with 14 bases between. The germline V gene has CDR1 SQVTM and CDR2 ANQGSEA. CDR3 length: 13 amino acids. The CDR3 sequence: CSMHRAWNTEAFF. CDR3 nucleotide sequence: TGCAGCATGCACAGGGCGTGGAACACTGAAGCTTTCTTT.

This clonotype was counted at least ten times. The rearrangement joins TRBV19 to TRBJ2-7; the D gene is possibly TRBD1 (5 bases). The CDR3 is made up of 14 amino acids. V gave up 4 bases and J gave up 6 bases, with 16 bases separating them. The V gene's germline CDR1 is LNHDA and CDR2 SQIVND (reference sequence). Here the CDR3 reads CASSSPGASGEQYF. The CDR3 DNA is TGTGCCAGTAGTAGCCCTGGGGCTTCGGGCGAGCAGTACTTC.

This clonotype was found many times. This sequence joins TRBV7-9 and TRBJ2-5, with D possibly TRBD2 on 5 matching bases. This CDR3 spans 13 amino acids. V shed 3 bases and J shed 5 bases, with 10 bases lying between them. CDR1 is SEHNR, CDR2 FQNEAQ, per germline (reference sequence). DNA of the CDR3: TGTGCCAGCAGCTTGCGGGCCTCGGAGACCCAGTACTTC. This sequence encodes CASSLRASETQYF.

This rearrangement joins TRBV6-5 to TRBJ1-1; D is ambiguous. Trimming cost V 8 bases and J 3 bases, with 13 bases left between them. This CDR3 has 13 residues. Germline CDR1 MNHEY, CDR2 SVGAGI. The CDR3 DNA follows: TGTGCCAGCGTACGCAGTTGGGACACTGAAGCTTTCTTT. Translated, it gives CASVRSWDTEAFF.

This clonotype was seen a handful of times. The rearrangement joins TRBV2 to TRBJ1-2, with D possibly TRBD1 on 6 matching bases. Between the trimmed V and J ends, which lost 8 bases and 3 bases, there was a span of 13 bases. The germline V gene has CDR1 SNHLY and CDR2 FYNNEI. This CDR3 contains 13 residues. The chain's CDR3 is CASLAGVDYGYTF. The DNA for the CDR3 is TGTGCCAGCCTCGCAGGGGTCGACTATGGCTACACCTTC.

Ten or more counts support this clonotype. The chain links TRBV7-9 to TRBJ2-3, with TRBD2 identical over 14 bases. Germline loops: CDR1 SEHNR, CDR2 FQNEAQ (reference sequence). CDR3 length equals 17 residues. The J segment lost 5 bases and the V segment lost 6 bases, leaving 10 bases of the junction unmatched. CDR3: CASSLRTSGGQGDTQYF. Here the CDR3 DNA reads TGTGCCAGCAGTTTAAGGACTAGCGGGGGGCAAGGAGATACGCAGTATTTT.

This clonotype was counted at least ten times. V gene TRBV7-2 combines with J gene TRBJ2-6; TRBD2 is a possible D gene (5 bases). V was trimmed by 1 base and J by 2 bases, leaving 12 bases between them. The germline V gene encodes CDR1 SGHTA and CDR2 FQGNSA. This CDR3 is built from 17 residues. The CDR3 nucleotides are TGTGCCAGCAGCTTAGGCCCGGGATTAGCTGGGGCCAACGTCCTGACTTTC. Translation: CASSLGPGLAGANVLTF.

This clonotype has more than one count but fewer than ten. This chain connects TRBV18 to TRBJ2-5; 8 nucleotides agree with TRBD2. V dropped 4 bases and J dropped 3; count of bases not matched to a gene: 1. This CDR3 comprises 13 residues. The V gene's germline CDR1 is KGHSH and CDR2 LQKENI. The CDR3: CASSRLAKETQYF. CDR3 coding DNA: TGTGCCAGCTCACGACTAGCGAAAGAGACCCAGTACTTC.

V is TRBV11-3 and J is TRBJ2-5, with 9 bases fitting TRBD1. Germline CDR1 SGHNT, CDR2 YENEEA. J lost 3 bases, V lost 4 bases, and 9 bases had no gene match. The CDR3 extends over 16 amino acids. The CDR3 DNA is TGTGCCAGCAGCTCTTATGGGACAGGGCGGGAAGAGACCCAGTACTTC. This translates into CASSSYGTGREETQYF.

This clonotype has more than one count but fewer than ten. The junction shows a germline mismatch at one end, possibly a read error. The CDR3 sequence: CASSRDREALKTEAFF. The CDR3 DNA follows: TGCGCCAGCAGCCGAGACAGGGAAGCCTTGAAGACTGAAGCTTTCTTT. This rearrangement joins TRBV5-1 to TRBJ1-1; 7 bases align to TRBD1. This CDR3 has 16 residues. The germline CDR1 and CDR2 sequences are SGHRS and YFSETQ.

This clonotype has ten or more counts. The chain couples TRBV7-2 to TRBJ2-1, with D unresolved. The V gene's germline CDR1 is SGHTA and CDR2 FQGNSA. V was shortened by 1 base and J by 5 bases, with 6 bases between the two germline ends. The CDR3 is made up of 13 amino acids. The CDR3 bases are TGTGCCAGCAGCTTAGGTTGGGACAATGAGCAGTTCTTC. Amino acid sequence: CASSLGWDNEQFF. Full variable domain (outside the CDR3, taken from reference TRBV7-2 and TRBJ2-1): GAGVSQSPSNKVTEKGKDVELRCDPISGHTALYWYRQSLGQGLEFLIYFQGNSAPDKSGLPSDRFSAERTGGSVSTLTIQRTQQEDSAVYLCASSLGWDNEQFFGPGTRLTVL.

The rearrangement joins TRBV27 to TRBJ2-1; 7 bases fit TRBD2. The CDR3 totals 15 residues. CDR1 and CDR2 (germline): MNHEY, SMNVEV (reference sequence). Trimming removed 4 bases from V and 1 base from J; junction bases left unmatched: 4. The CDR3 nucleotides are TGTGCCAGCAGTTGGGGGGGGGGATCCTACAATGAGCAGTTCTTC. As protein: CASSWGGGSYNEQFF.

The gene calls are TRBV7-2 and TRBJ2-3; the match to TRBD2 covers 7 bases. CDR1 and CDR2 from the germline V gene are SGHTA and FQGNSA. Trimming cost V 9 bases and J 1 base; bases outside gene matches: 7. The CDR3 spans 14 residues. The CDR3 nucleotides are TGTGCCAGTGGGGGGGAGGTGGGCACAGATACGCAGTATTTT. Translated: CASGGEVGTDTQYF.

V gene TRBV7-6 combines with J gene TRBJ2-5; 9 bases agree with TRBD1. This CDR3 is built from 16 residues. CDR1 is SGHVS, CDR2 FNYEAQ, per germline. Trimming took 5 bases from V and 9 from J; bases not matched to a gene: 16. DNA for the CDR3: TGTGCCAGCAGCCAAGACCTGACAGGGGGAGGTATGGCCCAGTACTTC. Protein product: CASSQDLTGGGMAQYF.